This T cell receptor beta chain is drawn from a study of T cell responses to AZD1222 COVID-19 vaccine. As concerns this clone: Its antigen is undetermined.

The assay was immunoSEQ multiplex PCR, and TCRdb's table has in-frame clones only and misses some. This table holds 110,000 to 150,000 clones, 70% to 90% found once. Regarding the study as a whole: Donors in the cohort were predominantly white British and more often female, and clonal diversity was possibly underestimated. Epitopes outside B.1.351 and B.1.1.7 mutated regions reportedly drew nearly half of spike TCRs.

This CDR3 spans 14 amino acids. Trimming left V 6 bases short and J 8 bases short, with 19 bases between. The V gene's germline CDR1 is MNHEY and CDR2 SVGAGI. The input for sequencing was peripheral blood, taken on day 0 of AZD1222 vaccination. The chain links TRBV6-5 to TRBJ1-2, with no clear D. This sequence was found in an adult in good health. CDR3 bases: TGTGCCAGCAGACCACGGACCGTTATCGGCGGCTACACCTTC. Amino acid sequence: CASRPRTVIGGYTF.